These 2 T cell receptor beta chains were all obtained from the same sample, sequenced in a study of T-cell memory formation after mild COVID-19. MiXCR, applied by TCRdb to the 5' RACE reads, yields one record per CDR3 protein. This sample has tens of thousands of distinct CDR3 sequences; about 13% occur once, and the top ten carry about 27%. Source material: PBMCs or a T cell subset sorted from them (not recorded which). These receptors all come from an adult woman who had mild COVID-19 (a few samples of this study predate the infection). Cell type and time point are not known.

The chain links TRBV29-1 to TRBJ2-2; D gene ambiguous. From germline, CDR1 is SQVTM and CDR2 ANQGSEA. The CDR3 runs to 15 residues. V was shortened by 0 bases and J by 4 bases, with 12 bases between the two germline ends. The CDR3 DNA is TGCAGCGTTGAAGAACCCTTCTCCGGCACCGGGGAGCTGTTTTTT. Protein: CSVEEPFSGTGELFF.

This clonotype was seen a handful of times. This chain links TRBV15 with TRBJ2-5, with a tentative D call TRBD2 (5 bases). In germline, CDR1 is LNHNV, CDR2 YYDKDF (reference sequence). The CDR3 extends over 16 amino acids. Trimming removed 0 bases from V and 2 bases from J, with 13 bases in between. CDR3 residues: CATSRDLPGNQETQYF. CDR3 coding DNA: TGTGCCACCAGCAGAGATCTACCGGGAAATCAAGAGACCCAGTACTTC.